The present T cell receptor beta chain was sequenced within a study of blood T cell repertoires in COVID-19. Overall study context: Samples representing acute and convalescent COVID-19 were sourced from the United States, Italy and Spain.

Either two negative PCRs, clearance, or symptom resolution qualified Cohort 3 donors as recovered. The protocol was immunoSEQ multiplex PCR, while the TCRdb copy is restricted to in-frame clones and leaves out a portion. The data contain hundreds of thousands of clones, 85% to 90% of them seen just once; the ten biggest clones take up more than 0.95%. Germline V lookup: CDR1 GTSNPN, CDR2 SVGIG (reference sequence). V shed 3 bases, J shed 0 bases, and the junction held 4 bases outside the gene matches. The CDR3 spans 14 residues. The genes are TRBV30 and TRBJ2-7; 8 positions agree with TRBD1. Material for sequencing was PBMCs or T cells enriched from blood (not recorded which). The clonotype comes from a man between 25 and 39 years old who had recovered from COVID-19. The CDR3 sequence is CAWRSTGVSYEQYF. The CDR3 DNA sequence: TGTGCCTGGAGGTCGACAGGGGTCTCCTACGAGCAGTACTTC.